This T cell receptor (beta chain) was recorded in a study of early T cells in non-severe SARS-CoV-2 infection. Study in general: Sequenced bulk RNA came from whole blood that was unsorted, and chains were unpaired. Study findings and constraints: Private and CD4 specificities were missed by VDJdb matching, skewed to anti-spike CD8.

Attached unique molecular identifiers marked individual cDNA molecules. One entry per CDR3 protein results from TCRdb running MiXCR on the 5' RACE reads. The data hold tens of thousands of distinct CDR3 sequences, with approximately 12% observed a single time. This clonotype was seen many times. Its antigen is unknown. Sequenced material: whole blood. The sequence came from an adult who was a healthcare worker with PCR-confirmed SARS-CoV-2 infection or an uninfected control (not recorded which).

The CDR3 bases are TGTGCCAGCAGCCAAGGAGGAGTTTTCAATCAGCCCCAGCATTTT. It yields the protein CASSQGGVFNQPQHF. The V and J genes are TRBV3-1 and TRBJ1-5; no clear D. The germline V and J ends were trimmed by 1 base and 3 bases, with 10 bases remaining between them. Germline CDR1 is LGHDT and CDR2 is YNNKEL (reference sequence). The CDR3 covers 15 residues.